The source of this TCR beta chain is a study of shared clonotypes between healthy human individuals. Profiling relied on immunoSEQ multiplex PCR, and the TCRdb table lists in-frame clones only, not all of them. The table includes roughly 2.2 million clones, just under 95% detected once. For this clone: Its antigen is still unknown.

Trimming removed 1 base from V and 5 bases from J, with 11 bases in between. Germline CDR1 is MDHEN and CDR2 is SYDVKM. The CDR3 is made up of 14 amino acids. Study conclusions and caveats: A few donors had 4% to 5% of their naive CD4 clonotypes in common.

The chain carries TRBV28 and TRBJ2-5; the D is unclear. Sequencing used naive CD4+ T cells from PBMCs. Subset meaning: CD45RA+ positively selected. The receptor was derived from a man in his late teens or twenties in good health. Some clones in this sample may be carry-over from other donors' samples. The CDR3 reads CASSLFGRWETQYF. The CDR3 region has the DNA TGTGCCAGCAGTTTATTCGGACGGTGGGAGACCCAGTACTTC.